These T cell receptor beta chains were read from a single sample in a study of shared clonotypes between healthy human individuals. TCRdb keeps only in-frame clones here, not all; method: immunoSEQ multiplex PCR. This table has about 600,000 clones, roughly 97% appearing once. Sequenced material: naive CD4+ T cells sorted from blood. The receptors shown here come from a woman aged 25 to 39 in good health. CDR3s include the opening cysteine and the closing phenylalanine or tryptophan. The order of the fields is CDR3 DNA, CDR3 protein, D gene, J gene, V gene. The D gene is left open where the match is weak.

CDR3 DNA: TGTGCCAGCAGTTACTCTCGGACAGCGGGAGGGTACGAGCAGTACTTC
CDR3 protein: CASSYSRTAGGYEQYF
D gene: TRBD2
J gene: TRBJ2-7
V gene: TRBV6-6

CDR3 DNA: TGTGCCAGTAATCGGGGGAACACCGGGGAGCTGTTTTTT
CDR3 protein: CASNRGNTGELFF
D gene: NA
J gene: TRBJ2-2
V gene: TRBV19

CDR3 DNA: TGTGCCAGCAGCTTAGCGGGAGGGCCCTCCGCCGAGACCCAGTACTTC
CDR3 protein: CASSLAGGPSAETQYF
D gene: TRBD2
J gene: TRBJ2-5
V gene: TRBV5-8

CDR3 DNA: TGTGCCAGCACCTTGGGGGTACTCGAAGGAGAGACCCAGTACTTC
CDR3 protein: CASTLGVLEGETQYF
D gene: NA
J gene: TRBJ2-5
V gene: TRBV2

CDR3 DNA: TGTGCCAGCAGTTCTCAGGGGACCTCCTACAATGAGCAGTTCTTC
CDR3 protein: CASSSQGTSYNEQFF
D gene: NA
J gene: TRBJ2-1
V gene: TRBV6-5

CDR3 DNA: TGCGCCAGCAGCACGGGACAGGGTAGGGGAGAGATAATGAACACTGAAGCTTTCTTT
CDR3 protein: CASSTGQGRGEIMNTEAFF
D gene: TRBD1
J gene: TRBJ1-1
V gene: TRBV5-1

CDR3 DNA: TGTGCCAGCAGCCAAGTGACAGGGGGCTATGGCTACACCTTC
CDR3 protein: CASSQVTGGYGYTF
D gene: TRBD1
J gene: TRBJ1-2
V gene: TRBV14

CDR3 DNA: TGCGCCAGCAGCTTCACCGGGACTGAGTACGAGCAGTACTTC
CDR3 protein: CASSFTGTEYEQYF
D gene: NA
J gene: TRBJ2-7
V gene: TRBV5-1

CDR3 DNA: TGCGCCAGCAGTGGGCGAACAGGACTAAGCTCCTACGAGCAGTACTTC
CDR3 protein: CASSGRTGLSSYEQYF
D gene: NA
J gene: TRBJ2-7
V gene: TRBV10-2

CDR3 DNA: TGTGCCAGCAGTGTTCAGGGGGCGCTCTCTGGGGCCAACGTCCTGACTTTC
CDR3 protein: CASSVQGALSGANVLTF
D gene: TRBD1
J gene: TRBJ2-6
V gene: TRBV6-1